This TCR beta chain stems from a study of T cell repertoires in cytomegalovirus infection. TCRdb re-derived calls from the reads in MiXCR, one entry per CDR3 protein. The sample holds approximately 500,000 distinct CDR3 sequences, 10% to 12% seen once. V shed 6 bases and J shed 0 bases, with 12 bases lying between them. Germline-derived CDR1 and CDR2 are SNHLY and FYNNEI. The CDR3 sequence is 14 residues long. This clonotype has at least ten counts. This chain links TRBV2 with TRBJ2-7; D is possibly TRBD2 (6 bases). This TCR was recovered from a human donor in good health (CMV status not recorded). Some clones in this sample may be carry-over from other donors' samples. The specimen sequenced was PBMCs. The CDR3 nucleotides read TGTGCCAGCAGCCCGGGGACTCTCTCCTACGAGCAGTACTTC. This codes for CASSPGTLSYEQYF.